The entry below describes one T cell receptor beta chain. Original methodology: Counts of nucleated cells, estimated from reference gene primer amplification, were obtained. The repertoire was sequenced with immunoSEQ multiplex PCR; TCRdb's copy has only in-frame clones and lacks some. For V, J and clone size, that table is used; D and trimming come from the DNA. In the table there are around 130,000 clones, 65% to 80% of which are singletons. This sample was included in a study of blood T cell repertoires in COVID-19. The wider study: Samples taken during acute and convalescent COVID-19 were collected in the United States, Italy and Spain. Sources were T cells, B-cell-depleted T cells, or PBMCs; the material itself was cDNA or gDNA.

The CDR3 has 13 residues. CDR1 and CDR2 (germline): MGHDK, SYGVNS. The V gene lost 0 bases and the J gene lost 4 bases, with 6 bases spanning the gap. The TCR originated in a man in his forties or fifties with acute or convalescent COVID-19. The sequencing input was peripheral blood. The chain links TRBV25-1 to TRBJ1-1; D call uncertain. DNA for the CDR3: TGTGCCAGCAGTGAATACGGAGGCACTGAAGCTTTCTTT. Translation gives CASSEYGGTEAFF.